The text below deals with one T cell receptor beta chain. The table came from immunoSEQ multiplex PCR; TCRdb's copy has only in-frame clones and leaves some out. The repertoire consists of 40,000 to 50,000 clones, with about nine tenths occurring once and the leading ten covering 4.5% to 5%. The entry originates in a study of resident and recirculating memory T cells in vitiligo. Study context: Each patient gave two lesional and two nonlesional epidermal shave biopsies, plus PBMCs.

Stable vitiligo meant no lesion change over the previous 6 months. V shed 1 base and J shed 5 bases, with 8 bases lying between them. This CDR3 is built from 13 residues. The germline V gene encodes CDR1 LGHNA and CDR2 YSLEER. This clonotype originated in a male donor with vitiligo. The sample taken for sequencing was blood. The chain couples TRBV4-3 to TRBJ2-5; TRBD1 might be the D (6 bases). The CDR3 loop reads CASSQAQGETQYF. As DNA, the CDR3 is TGCGCCAGCAGCCAAGCCCAGGGGGAGACCCAGTACTTC.